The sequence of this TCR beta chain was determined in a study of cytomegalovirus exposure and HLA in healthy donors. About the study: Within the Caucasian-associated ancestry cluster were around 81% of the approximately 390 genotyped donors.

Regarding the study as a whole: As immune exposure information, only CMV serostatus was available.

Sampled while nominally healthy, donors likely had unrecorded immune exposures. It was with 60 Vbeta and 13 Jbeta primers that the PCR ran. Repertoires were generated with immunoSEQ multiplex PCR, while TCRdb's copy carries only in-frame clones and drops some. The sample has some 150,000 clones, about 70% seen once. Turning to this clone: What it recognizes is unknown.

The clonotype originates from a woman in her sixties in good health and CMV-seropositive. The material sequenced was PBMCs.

The CDR3 here is CASRGGTRYYEQYF. The DNA of the CDR3 is TGTGCCAGCAGGGGGGGGACTAGGTACTACGAGCAGTACTTC. The chain carries TRBV28 and TRBJ2-7; TRBD2 matches at 8 bases. CDR1 and CDR2 from the germline V gene are MDHEN and SYDVKM. The V segment lost 6 bases and the J segment 3 bases; nucleotides outside the gene matches: 7. The CDR3 extends over 14 amino acids.